This T cell receptor (beta chain) derives from a study of blood T cell repertoires in COVID-19. Study in general: PBMCs, B-cell-depleted T cells, or T cells provided the cDNA or gDNA that made up the material.

Germline lookup yields CDR1 SGHDN and CDR2 FVKESK. CDR3 length: 18 amino acids. V dropped 4 bases and J dropped 0; count of bases not matched to a gene: 11. How the authors handled the data: Nucleated cell number was recorded as an estimate derived from reference gene primer amplification. Sequencing was performed with immunoSEQ multiplex PCR; in TCRdb, only in-frame clones are kept and a portion is missing. V, J and clone size were drawn from that table, and D and trimming were deduced from the DNA. The sample has fewer than 85,000 clones; under 80% are singletons. A few counts support this clone. The sample comprised peripheral blood. The receptor was isolated from a human donor with acute or convalescent COVID-19. The donor label of this sample is uncertain. J is TRBJ2-3 and V is TRBV14; 9 bases are shared with TRBD2. The CDR3 DNA is TGTGCCAGCAGCCGGTGGGTAGCGGGAGTGCTTAGCACAGATACGCAGTATTTT. Protein: CASSRWVAGVLSTDTQYF.